This T cell receptor (beta chain) derives from a study of shared clonotypes between healthy human individuals (dated by TCRdb to the early 2020s). Broadly, across the study: Three men and a couple of women, aged 18 to 49 years, made up the cohort. Per donor, leukapheresis produced somewhere between about 0.9 and 9.5 billion PBMCs. To increase sequencing depth and limit assay-specific biases, TCR repertoire library preparation and sequencing were carried out by different laboratories using diverse techniques. Blood TCR repertoires of roughly 5 healthy adults were deeply sequenced to estimate repertoire size and the extent of clonotype sharing between individuals. For each donor, three plates each were used for CD4 naive and CD4 memory, two plates were used for CD8 naive, and one plate was used for CD8 memory.

CD8 naive samples were CD45RO-negative cells positively selected for CCR7, giving a CD45RA+CCR7+ population that excluded TemRA cells. Donors were healthy HIV-negative adults with no recently reported acute infections or vaccinations. All donors were Caucasian adults living in Nashville, Tennessee, USA. Blood was collected by leukapheresis, and PBMCs were isolated by Ficoll-Histopaque density gradient centrifugation and then cryopreserved in liquid nitrogen vapor phase. Analytical flow cytometry was used to check the purity and quantity of each magnetically sorted T cell population. From each sorted fraction, genomic DNA was isolated and quantified by UV absorbance on a Nanodrop 2000c. Comment on this clone: No cognate antigen has been identified for it. No much larger clone is present one base from it, and per-base qualities are unavailable. The sample has other DNA sequences that encode this CDR3 too.

TCR CDR3 regions were amplified from genomic DNA by multiplex PCR using the deep immunoSEQ assay. Extracted genomic DNA from each cell subset was spread evenly across all wells of several immunoSEQ 96-well plates, with each plate serving as a replicate. Each replicate PCR for sorted subsets received 200 ng genomic DNA, equal to 30,000 or so T cell genomes. Purified libraries were measured with a Qubit 3.0 fluorometer, size-checked on a Bioanalyzer 2100, and measured again with the KAPA Library Quantification kit. A separate single-read 150-cycle Illumina NextSeq 550 flow cell was used to sequence each immunoSEQ 96-well plate. For the original study's pipeline: The immunoSEQ output contained only junctional sequences without quality scores, so filtering could not match that applied to full-length reads. To assign V/J genes and CDR3, sequences were annotated against IMGT germline references using PyIR, a Python wrapper for IgBLAST v1.9. Reads were removed for weak V/J assignments (E-value above 1e-6), missing CDR3, stop codons, out-of-frame junctions, or ambiguous translated residues. V3J clonotypes were defined as sequences sharing an identical inferred V gene, J gene, and CDR3 amino acid sequence. Percentage overlap between repertoires was calculated by dividing the number of shared unique clonotypes by the size of the smaller repertoire. Repertoire richness was assessed with RTK rarefaction, the Chao1 estimator, and Recon v2.1 estimates of unobserved clonotypes. For all TCRbeta clonotypes obtained by the gDNA method from four donors, generation probabilities were computed with OLGA. TCRdb's version of the immuneACCESS table is confined to in-frame rearrangements and falls short of the full clone set. An unresolved V gene accounts for under half of the shortfall where checked; the remainder is of unknown origin. The DNA gave D and trimming, while V, J and clone size come from that table. In this sample the table shows 560,000 or so clones, 90% to 97% of which occur a single time. About 0.12% of the sample belongs to the ten largest clones.

On the study overall, not on this receptor specifically: Because the study included only a small number of donors, the genetic and exposure-history diversity represented was limited. When a handful of donors were compared, the shared fraction of clonotypes was about 5% for naive CD4, 3.5% to 4% for naive CD8, 2% to 2.5% for memory CD4, and roughly 0.4% for memory CD8. Sampling was restricted to blood, and TCR repertoires in tissues likely differ from the TCR repertoires found in blood. Based on pairwise subsampling, the degree of clonotype sharing among donors was expected to be affected by sequencing depth. Incomplete sequencing was indicated by rarefaction of sorted-subset datasets, despite the large sequencing depth. Higher generation probabilities were observed for clonotypes shared by all four sorted-subset donors than for non-shared clonotypes. Larger estimated clonotype richness was generally found for naive subsets than for memory subsets.

Between the V and J ends, shortened by 5 bases and 0 bases respectively, the junction contains 8 bases. The CDR3 runs 13 residues from the cysteine to the phenylalanine. Of the read, only the CDR3 DNA is kept; its 39 bases are in frame from base 1. The germline V gene (reference sequence) yields MNHEY for CDR1 and SMNVEV for CDR2. The sample comprised naive CD8+ T cells sorted from blood. This sample's cell subset or site label indicates: CD45RA+CCR7+. Recombination joined TRBV27 with TRBJ2-7; tentative D gene TRBD2, with 5 bases matching. This TCR came from a woman in her 30s in good health. The CDR3 loop reads CASSPGISYEQYF. At the DNA level, the sequence is TGTGCCAGCAGTCCGGGGATCTCCTACGAGCAGTACTTC.